This TCR beta chain originates from a study of T cells in Graves' hyperthyroidism and ophthalmopathy. CDR3 size: 13 residues. With 5 bases removed from V and 3 bases from J, the gap between germline ends came to 11 bases. CDR1 and CDR2 from the germline V gene are SGHDN and FVKESK. There were TCR beta CDR3 regions amplified from RNA transcripts. The HTBI primer set drove a first-round RT-PCR of the TCR CDR3. MiXCR was run by TCRdb on the multiplex PCR reads, yielding one entry per CDR3 protein. The top ten hold approximately 32% of the sample, which has about 400,000 distinct CDR3 sequences, more than 13% seen once. This clonotype has only a few counts.

The origin of this receptor is a young woman with Graves' hyperthyroidism. The V and J genes are TRBV14 and TRBJ2-7; TRBD2 might be the D (6 bases). Sequencing was performed on blood. CDR3: CASSTGGRYEQYF. The CDR3 nucleotides read TGTGCCAGCAGCACCGGGGGACGCTACGAGCAGTACTTC.